This T cell receptor (beta chain) appears in the sequencing data of a study of OX40 agonist ivuxolimab in advanced cancers. Study-wide background: Participants, 82.7% male, averaged around 60 years of age, ranging from roughly 20 to 85.

The repertoire was sequenced with immunoSEQ multiplex PCR; TCRdb's copy has only in-frame clones and lacks some. This table has 95,000 to 100,000 clones, 70% to 85% appearing once. Sequencing used CD4+ or CD8+ T cells sorted from blood, obtained in a trial of the OX40 agonist ivuxolimab. This TCR was sampled from an adult with an advanced solid tumor such as melanoma, head and neck, liver or kidney cancer.

CDR3 in DNA: TGTGCCAGCAGTTTCGGAGGGGGGCAGCCCCAGCATTTT. It yields the protein CASSFGGGQPQHF. V and J are TRBV27 and TRBJ1-5, with a possible D match to TRBD1 (6 bases). Trimming took off 3 bases at V and 7 bases at J, with 10 bases between the two ends. Germline CDR1 is MNHEY and CDR2 is SMNVEV (reference sequence). There are 13 residues in the CDR3.